This T cell receptor beta chain is drawn from a study of identical twins. TCRdb reprocessed the 5' RACE reads via MiXCR and lists one record per CDR3 protein. The sample lists roughly 720,000 distinct CDR3 sequences; 18% were seen once. For this clonotype: Its antigen is undetermined.

Study observations and caveats: Abundant cord blood beta clonotypes carried fewer insertions; memory repertoires showed none. Models underestimated how often monozygotic twins shared out-of-frame TCR alpha.

This same sample was also part of a study on T cells expressing NK-cell markers. Per that paper: Dominant NKG2C+ clonotype frequencies of roughly 1.0-7.5% of CD8+ T cells were measured in more than 5 donors.

The sequenced sample consisted of PBMCs. The source is a woman aged 18-29 years in good health.

The CDR3 DNA follows: TGCGCCAGCAGCTTGGTGGGGCCGGGGGAGACCCAGTACTTC. It specifies CASSLVGPGETQYF. The rearrangement uses TRBV5-1 and TRBJ2-5; D tentatively fits TRBD1 or TRBD2 (5 bases each). The CDR3 loop spans 14 amino acids. V was trimmed by 0 bases and J by 5 bases, leaving 11 bases between them. The germline gives CDR1 SGHRS, CDR2 YFSETQ.